The 8 T cell receptor beta chains listed next were all sequenced from one sample in a study of cytotoxic CD8 clonotypes in ibrutinib-treated CLL. TCRdb's table, derived via immunoSEQ multiplex PCR, lists solely in-frame clones and lacks some. This repertoire shows around 140,000 clones, approximately 80% found once; its top ten account for 7.6%. This material consisted of PBMCs, taken after 36 months of ibrutinib treatment. Source of these receptors: a human donor with chronic lymphocytic leukemia.

J is TRBJ2-7 and V is TRBV6-1; 9 bases line up with TRBD1. CDR1 is MNHNS and CDR2 is SASEGT in the germline V gene. J was trimmed by 2 bases and V by 5 bases; bases with no gene match: 7. The CDR3 has 15 amino acids. CDR3 amino acids: CASSTGTGRTYEQYF. CDR3 nucleotide sequence: TGTGCCAGCAGTACCGGGACAGGGCGGACCTACGAGCAGTACTTC.

The chain uses TRBV4-1 and TRBJ1-2; D is ambiguous. The CDR3 has 13 amino acids. Trimming cost V 2 bases and J 2 bases, with 6 bases left between them. Looked up from germline, CDR1 is MGHRA and CDR2 is YSYEKL. DNA for the CDR3: TGCGCCAGCAGCCAACGGAAAAACTATGGCTACACCTTC. The encoded protein is CASSQRKNYGYTF.

The chain employs TRBV6-4 and TRBJ1-1, with 7 positions matching TRBD1. V gave up 1 base and J gave up 4 bases; unmatched junction bases: 9. CDR1 and CDR2 (germline): MRHNA, SNTAGT. The CDR3 spans 16 residues. CDR3 DNA sequence: TGTGCCAGCAGTGACTTACAGGGGTGGGCTATCACTGAAGCTTTCTTT. It is translated as CASSDLQGWAITEAFF.

The chain links TRBV11-2 to TRBJ2-5; 9 bases align to TRBD2. Trimming took 4 bases from V and 5 from J; bases not matched to a gene: 11. Germline values: CDR1 SGHAT, CDR2 FQNNGV. CDR3 length: 16 amino acids. CDR3 nucleotides: TGTGCCAGCAGCTCCCTTCGCGGGGGGGCCTTTGAGACCCAGTACTTC. The encoded protein is CASSSLRGGAFETQYF.

The chain employs TRBV7-9 and TRBJ2-2, with D perhaps matching TRBD2 (5 bases). The CDR3 covers 15 residues. V was pared by 2 bases and J by 8 bases, with 15 bases between. From germline, CDR1 is SEHNR and CDR2 FQNEAQ (reference sequence). The CDR3 region has the DNA TGTGCCAGCAGCTTAACCCCCCGGGGAAGGGGGGAGCTGTTTTTT. Translated: CASSLTPRGRGELFF.

The chain uses TRBV7-9 and TRBJ2-5; D gene ambiguous. Germline-derived CDR1 and CDR2 are SEHNR and FQNEAQ (reference sequence). Between the trimmed V and J ends, which lost 6 bases and 3 bases, there was a span of 11 bases. This CDR3 is built from 13 residues. The CDR3 region is CASSPPGKETQYF. CDR3 bases: TGTGCCAGCAGTCCCCCCGGTAAAGAGACCCAGTACTTC.

The rearrangement links TRBV10-3 to TRBJ2-1; TRBD1 matches 10 bases. The CDR3 loop spans 14 amino acids. Germline-derived CDR1 and CDR2 are ENHRY and SYGVKD. V lost 8 bases to trimming and J lost 7 bases; unmatched junction nucleotides: 8. The chain's CDR3 is CAIGDRGRWNEQFF. CDR3 DNA sequence: TGTGCCATCGGCGACAGGGGGCGATGGAATGAGCAGTTCTTC.

V gene TRBV2 combines with J gene TRBJ2-3; tentative D call: TRBD2 (5 bases). Trimming took 8 bases from V and 5 from J, leaving 17 bases between them. Germline V gives CDR1 SNHLY, CDR2 FYNNEI. This CDR3 is 14 amino acids long. Here the CDR3 DNA reads TGTGCCAGCTCCCAGCGGTGGTCAGGAGATACGCAGTATTTT. It specifies CASSQRWSGDTQYF.